Listed below are T cell receptor beta chains from one sample, sequenced in a study of blood T cell repertoires in COVID-19. Generated by immunoSEQ multiplex PCR, the TCRdb table keeps only in-frame clones and is missing some. The profile shows 68,000 or so clones, 80% to 90% of them singletons. Material for sequencing was peripheral blood. The receptors shown here come from a human donor in a cohort sampled during active COVID-19. CDR3s leave out the opening cysteine and the closing phenylalanine or tryptophan. Each record gives: CDR3 protein, V gene, J gene, clone size. The size field is filled for only some rows; it gives once, few, many or a size class.

CDR3aa: ASSLIGQGRGYT
v_gene: TRBV5-4
j_gene: TRBJ1-2
abundance: NA

CDR3aa: ASSSRGGAPYEQY
v_gene: TRBV5-1
j_gene: TRBJ2-7
abundance: few

CDR3aa: ASRPGLAGGETQY
v_gene: TRBV3-1/TRBV3-2
j_gene: TRBJ2-5
abundance: few

CDR3aa: ASSLGVRGARNEQF
v_gene: TRBV5-1
j_gene: TRBJ2-1
abundance: NA

CDR3aa: ASTSQGAASANEKLF
v_gene: TRBV4-1
j_gene: TRBJ1-4
abundance: NA

CDR3aa: ASRFNRGAGAF
v_gene: TRBV19
j_gene: TRBJ1-1
abundance: NA

CDR3aa: ASRQGLEPQH
v_gene: TRBV27
j_gene: TRBJ1-5
abundance: NA

CDR3aa: ASTTGSSTDTQY
v_gene: TRBV27
j_gene: TRBJ2-3
abundance: once

CDR3aa: ASSSKEGVRGTQY
v_gene: TRBV7-6
j_gene: TRBJ2-3
abundance: NA

CDR3aa: ASSDLDRLSGREQY
v_gene: TRBV6-1
j_gene: TRBJ2-7
abundance: NA

CDR3aa: ASKTAGGGEQF
v_gene: TRBV6-5
j_gene: TRBJ2-1
abundance: NA

CDR3aa: ASSRGREAGYT
v_gene: TRBV12-3/TRBV12-4
j_gene: TRBJ1-2
abundance: NA

CDR3aa: SARTGYGPLYGYT
v_gene: TRBV29-1
j_gene: TRBJ1-2
abundance: NA

CDR3aa: ASSLKTGASTGELF
v_gene: TRBV4-1
j_gene: TRBJ2-2
abundance: NA

CDR3aa: AWRTTGGRPDTQY
v_gene: TRBV30
j_gene: TRBJ2-3
abundance: NA

CDR3aa: ASSYGRGANEQF
v_gene: TRBV6-6
j_gene: TRBJ2-1
abundance: NA

CDR3aa: ASSTGQEYEQY
v_gene: TRBV7-9
j_gene: TRBJ2-7
abundance: NA

CDR3aa: ASSLGLAGTQY
v_gene: TRBV28
j_gene: TRBJ2-3
abundance: once

CDR3aa: ASTLSPFGEAF
v_gene: TRBV7-2
j_gene: TRBJ1-1
abundance: few

CDR3aa: ASSPGNQGSNEQF
v_gene: TRBV18
j_gene: TRBJ2-1
abundance: NA

CDR3aa: ASSPLGGPLNTEAF
v_gene: TRBV18
j_gene: TRBJ1-1
abundance: once

CDR3aa: ASSFIGLAVSTDTQY
v_gene: TRBV7-9
j_gene: TRBJ2-3
abundance: NA

CDR3aa: ATSDLVGAGGYEQY
v_gene: TRBV24-1
j_gene: TRBJ2-7
abundance: NA

CDR3aa: ASSSKGAYQETQY
v_gene: TRBV13
j_gene: TRBJ2-5
abundance: NA

CDR3aa: ASSQVDLGLAGGHEQF
v_gene: TRBV4-1
j_gene: TRBJ2-1
abundance: NA

CDR3aa: ASSIALGEPQH
v_gene: TRBV19
j_gene: TRBJ1-5
abundance: NA

CDR3aa: ASSQTGQGYSPLH
v_gene: TRBV4-3
j_gene: TRBJ1-6
abundance: NA

CDR3aa: ASSLAQRIEETQY
v_gene: TRBV5-1
j_gene: TRBJ2-5
abundance: once

CDR3aa: ASSIGSGNYEQY
v_gene: TRBV19
j_gene: TRBJ2-7
abundance: few

CDR3aa: ASSFGGPILVENSPLH
v_gene: TRBV28
j_gene: TRBJ1-6
abundance: NA

CDR3aa: ASGKNGTVGNYEQY
v_gene: TRBV12-5
j_gene: TRBJ2-7
abundance: NA